The next 9 T cell receptor beta chains were all read from a single sample in a study of post-analysis software for immune sequencing data. Study conclusions and caveats: Elevated frequency relative to controls characterized several TRBV segments in patients, TRBV5-6, TRBV5-1 and TRBV20-1 among them.

Incorporated into the TCR beta cDNA libraries were unique molecular identifiers, which served to reduce PCR and sequencing biases. MiXCR was run by TCRdb on the PCR reads, yielding one entry per CDR3 protein. The repertoire holds about 200,000 distinct CDR3 sequences, with 29% as singletons. What these receptors recognize is not known. Specimen: blood. These receptors were obtained from a girl under 18 with multiple sclerosis.

This clonotype was observed many times. The J gene is TRBJ2-5, the V gene TRBV4-2; 13 bases line up with TRBD2. The CDR3 has 16 amino acids. CDR1 and CDR2 (germline): LGHNA, YNFKEQ. V lost 5 bases to trimming and J lost 3 bases; unmatched junction nucleotides: 6. CDR3 bases: TGTGCCAGCAGCAACTACGGACTAGCGGGGGAAGAGACCCAGTACTTC. It codes for CASSNYGLAGEETQYF.

The V call is TRBV30, the J call TRBJ1-1, with D unresolved. This CDR3 has 12 residues. Germline V gives CDR1 GTSNPN, CDR2 SVGIG (reference sequence). V dropped 3 bases and J dropped 4 bases, with 9 bases sitting between them. The CDR3 sequence: CAWRTLGTEAFF. CDR3 in DNA: TGTGCCTGGAGGACCTTAGGCACTGAAGCTTTCTTT.

This clonotype was seen only a few times. The chain joins TRBV20-1 to TRBJ2-7, with TRBD2 as a possible D gene (7 bases). V lost 6 bases to trimming and J lost 1 base, with 16 bases between them. Germline-derived CDR1 and CDR2 are DFQATT and SNEGSKA (reference sequence). The CDR3 consists of 14 residues. The CDR3 nucleotides read TGCAGTGCACCGCGGGCGGGGGCATCCTACGAGCAGTACTTC. Its protein product is CSAPRAGASYEQYF.

With regard to this clonotype: This may be a read error, as it is one base from a much larger clone. The chain has TRBV11-2 and TRBJ2-7; D might be TRBD1 or TRBD2, each matching 5 bases. The CDR3 sequence is 15 residues long. CDR1 and CDR2 (germline): SGHAT, FQNNGV. CDR3 sequence (DNA): TGTGTCAGCAGCCTTGGGCCAGGGAGCTCCTACGAGCAGTACTTC. Its translation: CVSSLGPGSSYEQYF.

Notes on this clonotype: One end of the junction is discordant with germline, which a read error may explain. This sequence joins TRBV7-2 and TRBJ2-1; tentatively, D is TRBD2 (7 bases). Germline CDR1 and CDR2: SGHTA and FQGNSA. The CDR3 totals 13 residues. CDR3 region: CAGSLGAGETQFF. As DNA, the CDR3 is TGTGCCGGCAGCTTGGGGGCGGGAGAGACCCAGTTCTTC.

There are a few counts of this clonotype. The rearrangement joins TRBV5-6 to TRBJ2-3, with a possible D match to TRBD1 (5 bases). Germline CDR1 and CDR2: SGHDT and YYEEEE. Deletions cut 3 bases from V and 2 bases from J, with 7 bases between. The length of the CDR3 is 13 residues. This CDR3 is CASSWGVTDTQYF. DNA of the CDR3: TGTGCCAGCAGCTGGGGCGTCACAGATACGCAGTATTTT.

This clonotype was found many times. The V and J genes are TRBV5-1 and TRBJ2-5; tentatively, D is TRBD1 or TRBD2 (5 bases each). V dropped 4 bases and J dropped 5 bases, with 12 bases sitting between them. The germline gives CDR1 SGHRS, CDR2 YFSETQ. This CDR3 is built from 13 residues. The CDR3 bases are TGCGCCAGCAGCAAAGGGACGGGCGAGACCCAGTACTTC. Its translation is CASSKGTGETQYF.

The rearrangement uses TRBV24-1 and TRBJ2-7, with TRBD1 matching over 8 bases. The CDR3 runs 12 residues. V trimming: 12 bases; J trimming: 6 bases; junction bases outside the gene matches: 9. Germline lookup yields CDR1 KGHDR and CDR2 SFDVKD. CDR3 amino acids: CAAGTGLGEQYF. CDR3 in DNA: TGTGCCGCTGGGACAGGCCTAGGCGAGCAGTACTTC.

This rearrangement joins TRBV20-1 to TRBJ2-3; 7 nucleotides line up with TRBD2. Per the germline V gene, CDR1 is DFQATT and CDR2 is SNEGSKA (reference sequence). The CDR3 is made up of 18 amino acids. V was clipped by 5 bases and J by 0 bases; unmatched bases: 17. This CDR3 is CSAGPTWSGVTSTDTQYF. The CDR3 DNA is TGCAGTGCTGGGCCAACATGGAGCGGGGTTACTAGCACAGATACGCAGTATTTT.